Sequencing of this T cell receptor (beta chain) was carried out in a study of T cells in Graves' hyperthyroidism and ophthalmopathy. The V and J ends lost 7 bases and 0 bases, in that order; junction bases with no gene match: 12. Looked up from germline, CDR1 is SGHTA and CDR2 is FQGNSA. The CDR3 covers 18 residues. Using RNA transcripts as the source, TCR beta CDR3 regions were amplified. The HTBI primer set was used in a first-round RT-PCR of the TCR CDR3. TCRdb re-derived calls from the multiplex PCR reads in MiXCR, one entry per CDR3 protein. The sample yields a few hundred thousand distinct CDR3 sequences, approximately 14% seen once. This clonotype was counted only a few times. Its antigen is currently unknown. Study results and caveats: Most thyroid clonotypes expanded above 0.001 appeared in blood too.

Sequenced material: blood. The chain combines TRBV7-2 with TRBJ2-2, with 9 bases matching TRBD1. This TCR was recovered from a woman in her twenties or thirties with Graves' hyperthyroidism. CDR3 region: CASIPSGRQGANTGELFF. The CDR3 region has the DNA TGTGCCAGCATCCCATCAGGGCGACAGGGGGCGAACACCGGGGAGCTGTTTTTT.